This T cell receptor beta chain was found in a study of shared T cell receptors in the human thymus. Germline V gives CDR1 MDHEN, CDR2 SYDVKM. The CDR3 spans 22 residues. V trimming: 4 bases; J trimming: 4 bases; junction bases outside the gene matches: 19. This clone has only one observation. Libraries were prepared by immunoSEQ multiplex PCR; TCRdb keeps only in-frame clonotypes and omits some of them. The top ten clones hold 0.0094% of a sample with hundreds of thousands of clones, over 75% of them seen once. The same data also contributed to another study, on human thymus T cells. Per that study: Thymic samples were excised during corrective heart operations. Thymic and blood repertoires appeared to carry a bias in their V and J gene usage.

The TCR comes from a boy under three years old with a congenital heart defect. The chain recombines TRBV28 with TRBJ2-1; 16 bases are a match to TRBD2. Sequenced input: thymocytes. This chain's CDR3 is CASSSGQGSGTSGGAGYNEQFF. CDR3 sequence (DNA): TGTGCCAGCAGTTCGGGACAGGGCTCCGGGACTAGCGGGGGGGCCGGGTACAATGAGCAGTTCTTC.